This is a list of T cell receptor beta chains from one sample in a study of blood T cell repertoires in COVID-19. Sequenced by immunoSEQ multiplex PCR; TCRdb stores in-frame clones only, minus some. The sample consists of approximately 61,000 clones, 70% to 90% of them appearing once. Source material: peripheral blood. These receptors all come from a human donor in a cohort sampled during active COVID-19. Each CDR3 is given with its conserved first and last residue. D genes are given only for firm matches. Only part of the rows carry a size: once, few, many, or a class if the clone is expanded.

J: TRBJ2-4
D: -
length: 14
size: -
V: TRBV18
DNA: TGTGCCAGCTCACCAGACACGGCCAAAAACATTCAGTACTTC
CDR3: CASSPDTAKNIQYF

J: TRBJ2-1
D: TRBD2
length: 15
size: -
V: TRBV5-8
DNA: TGTGCCAGCACCCGGAGCGGGAGCTCCTACAATGAGCAGTTCTTC
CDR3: CASTRSGSSYNEQFF

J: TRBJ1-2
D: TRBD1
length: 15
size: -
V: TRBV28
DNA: TGTGCCAACAACGCTCCGGGACAGGGGAAAGATGGCTACACCTTC
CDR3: CANNAPGQGKDGYTF

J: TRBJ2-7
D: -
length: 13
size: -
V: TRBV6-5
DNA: TGTGCCAGCAGCCTCGCGGTTAACTACGAGCAGTACTTC
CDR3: CASSLAVNYEQYF

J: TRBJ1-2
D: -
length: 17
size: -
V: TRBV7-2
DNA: TGTGCCAGCAGCTTAGAAACGATCCAGGGGCTCAACTATGGCTACACCTTC
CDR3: CASSLETIQGLNYGYTF

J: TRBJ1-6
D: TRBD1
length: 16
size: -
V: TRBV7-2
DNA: TGTGCCAGCAGCGCACGGGACAGCCCTCTCAATTCACCCCTCCACTTT
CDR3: CASSARDSPLNSPLHF

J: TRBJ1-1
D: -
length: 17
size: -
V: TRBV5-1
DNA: TGCGCCAGCAGCAGGGGACACTGGTACGCCGCGAACACTGAAGCTTTCTTT
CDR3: CASSRGHWYAANTEAFF

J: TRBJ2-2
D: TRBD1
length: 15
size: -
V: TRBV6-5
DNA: TGTGCCAGCAGTACAGCCGGGACAGGGGCCGGGGAGCTGTTTTTT
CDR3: CASSTAGTGAGELFF

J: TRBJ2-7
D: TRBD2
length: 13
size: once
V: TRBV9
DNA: TGTGCCAGCAGCCCAAGCGGGATACACGAGCAGTACTTC
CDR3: CASSPSGIHEQYF

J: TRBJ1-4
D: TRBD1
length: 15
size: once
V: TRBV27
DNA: TGTGCCAGCAGTTACAGGGGGATAGGGAATGAAAAACTGTTTTTT
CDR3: CASSYRGIGNEKLFF

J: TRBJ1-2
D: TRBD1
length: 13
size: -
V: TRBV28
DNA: TGTGCCAGCAGTTTACAGGGGGCGAATGGCTACACCTTC
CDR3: CASSLQGANGYTF

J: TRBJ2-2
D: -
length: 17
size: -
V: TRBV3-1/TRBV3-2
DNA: TGTGCCAGCAGCTTTAAAGGGCGACAGCCGAACACCGGGGAGCTGTTTTTT
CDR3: CASSFKGRQPNTGELFF

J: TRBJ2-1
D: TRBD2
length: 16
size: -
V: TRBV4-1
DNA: TGCGCCAGCAGCCAAGATTACAAGCGGGGGGACTATGAGCAGTTCTTC
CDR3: CASSQDYKRGDYEQFF

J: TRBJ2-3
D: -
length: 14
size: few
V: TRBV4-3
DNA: TGCGCCAGCAGCCAAGATCTACTTACTGTTACGCAGTATTTT
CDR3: CASSQDLLTVTQYF

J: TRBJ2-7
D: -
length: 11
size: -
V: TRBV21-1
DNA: TGTGCCAGCAGCCGGGTCTACGAGCAGTACTTC
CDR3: CASSRVYEQYF

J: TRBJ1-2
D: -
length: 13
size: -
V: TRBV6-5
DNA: TGTGCCAGCAGTCCTACAGCTAACTATGGCTACACCTTC
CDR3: CASSPTANYGYTF

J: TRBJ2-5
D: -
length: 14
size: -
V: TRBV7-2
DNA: TGTGCCAGCAGCTTAGGGGGAGAACAAGAGACCCAGTACTTC
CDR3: CASSLGGEQETQYF

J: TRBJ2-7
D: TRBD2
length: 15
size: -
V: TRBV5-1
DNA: TGCGCCAGCAGCCTCGGGACTAGCGGGATCTACGAGCAGTACTTC
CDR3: CASSLGTSGIYEQYF

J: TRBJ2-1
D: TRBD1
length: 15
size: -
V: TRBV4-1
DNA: TGCGCCAGCAGCCAACCGAGGACAGGGGGCGATGAGCAGTTCTTC
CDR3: CASSQPRTGGDEQFF

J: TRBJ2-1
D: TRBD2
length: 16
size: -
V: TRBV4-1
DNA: TGCGCCAGCAGCCAAGGGGGACTAGCGGTCCACAATGAGCAGTTCTTC
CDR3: CASSQGGLAVHNEQFF

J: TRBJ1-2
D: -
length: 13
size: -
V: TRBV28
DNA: TGTGCCAGCGAGAGGCCAGGGGTGAGAGGCTACACCTTC
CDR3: CASERPGVRGYTF

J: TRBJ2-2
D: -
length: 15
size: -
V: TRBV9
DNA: TGTGCCAGCAGCGCCGCCCTAGCGAACGGGGGGGAGCTGTTTTTT
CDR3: CASSAALANGGELFF

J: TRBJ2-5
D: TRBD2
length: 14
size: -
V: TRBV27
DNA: TGTGCCAGCAGAATAGCGGGAGTAGGGGAGACCCAGTACTTC
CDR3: CASRIAGVGETQYF

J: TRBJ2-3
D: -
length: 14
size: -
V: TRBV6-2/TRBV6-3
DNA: TGTGCCAGCAGTCTTCCCCCTAGCACAGATACGCAGTATTTT
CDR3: CASSLPPSTDTQYF

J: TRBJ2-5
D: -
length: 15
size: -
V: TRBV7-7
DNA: TGTGCCAGCAGCAGCCGGGCGGGTAATCAAGAGACCCAGTACTTC
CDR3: CASSSRAGNQETQYF

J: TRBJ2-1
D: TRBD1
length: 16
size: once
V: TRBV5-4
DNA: TGTGCCAGCAGGTCCACAGGGGTTCACTCCTACAATGAGCAGTTCTTC
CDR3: CASRSTGVHSYNEQFF

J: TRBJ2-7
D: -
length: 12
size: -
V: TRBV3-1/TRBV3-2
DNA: TGTGCCAGCAGCCACAGAGGGGGCGGGGCCCGGTTC
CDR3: CASSHRGGGARF

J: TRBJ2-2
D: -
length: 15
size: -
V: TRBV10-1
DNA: TGCGCCAGCAGTGAATACGGAGCGAACACCGGGGAGCTGTTTTTT
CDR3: CASSEYGANTGELFF

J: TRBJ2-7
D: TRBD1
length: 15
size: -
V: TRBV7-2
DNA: TGTGCCAGCAGCCAACCGGGACAGGTCAAGTACGAGCAGTACTTC
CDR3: CASSQPGQVKYEQYF

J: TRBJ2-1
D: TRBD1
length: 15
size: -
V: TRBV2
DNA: TGTGCCAGCAGTGAAAGGTCTCAGGGGGCTAATGAGCAGTTCTTC
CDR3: CASSERSQGANEQFF

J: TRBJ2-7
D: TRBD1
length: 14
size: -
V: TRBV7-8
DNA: TGTGCCAGCAGCATCCGGACAGGGGACTACGAGCAGTACTTC
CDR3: CASSIRTGDYEQYF

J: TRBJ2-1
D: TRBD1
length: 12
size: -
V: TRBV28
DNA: TGTGCCAGCAGTTTCGGGGGACAGGGAAAGTTCTTC
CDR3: CASSFGGQGKFF

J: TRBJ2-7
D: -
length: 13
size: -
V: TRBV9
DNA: TGTGCCAGCAGCGTCGGTCCGGCCTACGAGCAGTACTTC
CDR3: CASSVGPAYEQYF

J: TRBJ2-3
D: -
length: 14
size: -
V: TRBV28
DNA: TGTGCCAGCAGTTTCAGTAATGGAGGAGATACGCAGTATTTT
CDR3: CASSFSNGGDTQYF

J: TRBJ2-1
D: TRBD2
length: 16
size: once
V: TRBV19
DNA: TGTGCCAGTAGTATGACTGGCGGGGGGGCCTACAATGAGCAGTTCTTC
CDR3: CASSMTGGGAYNEQFF

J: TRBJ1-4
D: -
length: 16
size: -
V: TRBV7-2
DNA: TGTGCCAGCAGCTCGTTCCAGGGGCGGGTTAATGAAAAACTGTTTTTT
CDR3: CASSSFQGRVNEKLFF

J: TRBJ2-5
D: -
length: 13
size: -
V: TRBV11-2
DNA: TGTGCCAGCAGCCCCGGGTTCATGGAGACCCAGTACTTC
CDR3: CASSPGFMETQYF

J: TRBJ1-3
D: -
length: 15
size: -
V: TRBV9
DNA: TGTGCCAGCAGCGTAGGGGGCCTCTCTGGAAACACCATATATTTT
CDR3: CASSVGGLSGNTIYF

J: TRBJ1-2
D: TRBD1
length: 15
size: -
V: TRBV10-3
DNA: TGTGCCATCAGTGAGGGACAGGGGGCGAACTATGGCTACACCTTC
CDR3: CAISEGQGANYGYTF

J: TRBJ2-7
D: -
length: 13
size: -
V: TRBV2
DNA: TGTGCCAGCAGTGCTGGCGGTTCCTACGAGCAGTACTTC
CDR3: CASSAGGSYEQYF

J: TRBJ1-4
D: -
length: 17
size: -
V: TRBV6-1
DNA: TGTGCCAGCAGTGATAGTTACAGATTTGCAACTAATGAAAAACTGTTTTTT
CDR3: CASSDSYRFATNEKLFF

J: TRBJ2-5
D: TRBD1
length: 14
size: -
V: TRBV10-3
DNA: TGTGCCATCAAGGAGGACAGGTACCAAGAGACCCAGTACTTC
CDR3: CAIKEDRYQETQYF

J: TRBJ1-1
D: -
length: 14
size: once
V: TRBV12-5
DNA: TGTGCTAGTGGTCTGGGGGGCTGGGACACTGAAGCTTTCTTT
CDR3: CASGLGGWDTEAFF

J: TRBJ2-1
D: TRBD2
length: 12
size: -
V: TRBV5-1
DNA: TGCGCCAGCAGCCCCGGGGGGGCTGAGCAGTTCTTC
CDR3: CASSPGGAEQFF

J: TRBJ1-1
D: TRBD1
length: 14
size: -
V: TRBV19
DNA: TGTGCCAGTAGTATATCAGGGGGCAACACTGAAGCTTTCTTT
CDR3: CASSISGGNTEAFF

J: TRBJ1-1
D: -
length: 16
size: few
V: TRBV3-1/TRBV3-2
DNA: -
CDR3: CASSPFGSARGTEAFF